A single sample is the source of the 24 T cell receptor beta chains below, sequenced in a study of beta chain features in type 1 diabetes. Findings of the study overall: Moderate but significant shortening of TCRB CDR3s was recorded in all four CD4+ subsets from Type 1 diabetes patients.

No antigen is known for these receptors. The entirety of the isolated RNA underwent reverse transcription, so expressed TCRB transcripts were sequenced. Profiled with immunoSEQ multiplex PCR; TCRdb holds only in-frame clones, not every one. Of roughly 300,000 clones detected, around 8.5% appear once; the ten largest clones hold 1%. What was sequenced was central memory CD4+ T cells from blood. The receptors derive from a man aged 30 to 39 with type 1 diabetes.

This clone was counted only a few times. The DNA of the CDR3 is TGTGCCAGCAGCTTAAGCTTCCGATCGGGCAGGGCCCATCAGCCCCAGCATTTT. Amino acids: CASSLSFRSGRAHQPQHF. The chain combines TRBV7-6 with TRBJ1-5, with TRBD1 as a possible D gene (5 bases). The CDR3 has 18 amino acids. Trimming pared 2 bases from V and 5 bases from J, leaving 22 bases between. CDR1 is SGHVS and CDR2 is FNYEAQ in the germline V gene. Combining the CDR3 with reference TRBV7-6 and TRBJ1-5 gives the whole variable domain GAGVSQSPRYKVTKRGQDVALRCDPISGHVSLYWYRQALGQGPEFLTYFNYEAQQDKSGLPNDRFSAERPEGSISTLTIQRTEQRDSAMYRCASSLSFRSGRAHQPQHFGDGTRLSIL.

The sample holds a few counts of this clone. The V and J genes are TRBV7-2 and TRBJ1-5, with 7 nucleotides matching TRBD1. Germline V lookup: CDR1 SGHTA, CDR2 FQGNSA. CDR3 size: 14 residues. V trimming: 5 bases; J trimming: 6 bases; junction bases outside the gene matches: 7. CDR3: CASSADRTVQPQHF. The CDR3 coding sequence is TGTGCCAGCAGCGCGGACAGGACGGTTCAGCCCCAGCATTTT.

This chain joins TRBV2 and TRBJ2-7, with unresolved D. Trimming pared 4 bases from V and 3 bases from J, leaving 13 bases between. The CDR3 is made up of 14 amino acids. The germline CDR1 and CDR2 sequences are SNHLY and FYNNEI. CDR3 protein: CASSGTTAYYEQYF. The CDR3 DNA is TGTGCCAGCAGTGGAACCACGGCCTACTACGAGCAGTACTTC.

V gene TRBV5-1 combines with J gene TRBJ1-5, with D hard to call. Germline CDR1 reads SGHRS; CDR2 reads YFSETQ. This CDR3 has 15 residues. V was pared by 3 bases and J by 4 bases, with 14 bases between. DNA for the CDR3: TGCGCCAGCAGCTACGATGGGCAGGAAAATCAGCCCCAGCATTTT. It codes for CASSYDGQENQPQHF.

Only a few counts were recorded for this clone. Here the CDR3 DNA reads TGTGCCTGTGCCGGGACAGGCAGTCAGCCCCAGCATTTT. Translated, it gives CACAGTGSQPQHF. This sequence joins TRBV30 and TRBJ1-5, with 8 bases fitting TRBD1. Trimming took 6 bases from V and 6 from J; bases not matched to a gene: 7. The CDR3 runs to 13 residues. Germline loops: CDR1 GTSNPN, CDR2 SVGIG (reference sequence). The variable domain in full, with the rest retrieved from reference TRBV30 and TRBJ1-5, is SQTIHQWPATLVQPVGSPLSLECTVEGTSNPNLYWYRQAAGRGLQLLFYSVGIGQISSEVPQNLSASRPQDRQFILSSKKLLLSDSGFYLCACAGTGSQPQHFGDGTRLSIL.

This clone was detected only a few times. The chain has TRBV19 and TRBJ2-7; 11 positions match TRBD2. The V gene end was trimmed by 2 bases and the J gene end by 6 bases; junction bases not matched to a gene: 3. Germline values: CDR1 LNHDA, CDR2 SQIVND (reference sequence). This CDR3 is 14 amino acids long. The CDR3 coding sequence is TGTGCCAGTAGTATAAAGGGACTAGCGGCCGAGCAGTACTTC. Residues: CASSIKGLAAEQYF.

The rearrangement joins TRBV5-6 to TRBJ1-4; D is unclear. Germline values: CDR1 SGHDT, CDR2 YYEEEE. V was shortened by 5 bases and J by 5 bases, with 10 bases between the two germline ends. The CDR3 is made up of 13 amino acids. CDR3 loop: CASSQVVNEKLFF. The CDR3 DNA follows: TGTGCCAGCAGTCAGGTTGTAAATGAAAAACTGTTTTTT. The whole variable domain, remainder taken from reference TRBV5-6 and TRBJ1-4, is DAGVTQSPTHLIKTRGQQVTLRCSPKSGHDTVSWYQQALGQGPQFIFQYYEEEERQRGNFPDRFSGHQFPNYSSELNVNALLLGDSALYLCASSQVVNEKLFFGSGTQLSVL.

Comments on this clone: Likely a read error: the CDR3 ends without its conserved phenylalanine or tryptophan. The DNA is omitted, as the CDR3 cannot be located on it reliably, and the CDR3 follows TCRdb's listing. The chain has TRBV9 and TRBJ2-7; the table calls TRBD2, which could not be checked here. The CDR3 region is 11 residues in length, termini included. Germline V lookup: CDR1 SGDLS, CDR2 YYNGEE. The CDR3: CASSVDPRGGS.

The chain's CDR3 is CASSQDPLAGGLGTQYF. As DNA, the CDR3 is TGTGCCAGCAGCCAAGACCCACTAGCGGGGGGCCTTGGGACCCAGTACTTC. This chain links TRBV11-2 with TRBJ2-5; 12 bases fit TRBD2. This CDR3 contains 17 residues. With V trimmed by 5 bases and J by 7 bases, 14 bases remained unmatched. From germline, CDR1 is SGHAT and CDR2 FQNNGV.

In this sample, this clone turned up a few times. The chain combines TRBV4-3 with TRBJ2-7, with TRBD2 matching over 7 bases. V dropped 1 base and J dropped 0; count of bases not matched to a gene: 12. Per the germline V gene, CDR1 is LGHNA and CDR2 is YSLEER. This CDR3 is built from 18 residues. The CDR3 DNA is TGCGCCAGCAGCCAAGGATGGGCTAGCGGATTCAACTCCTACGAGCAGTACTTC. This sequence encodes CASSQGWASGFNSYEQYF.

This clone came up a few times. The chain has TRBV6-6 and TRBJ2-5, with 7 bases aligning to TRBD2. J was trimmed by 1 base and V by 4 bases; bases with no gene match: 6. Germline assignment: CDR1 MNHNY and CDR2 SVGAGI (reference sequence). CDR3 size: 15 residues. The CDR3 loop is CASSSGGGLQETQYF. CDR3 bases: TGTGCCAGCAGTTCGGGCGGGGGTCTCCAAGAGACCCAGTACTTC.

This clone was seen only a few times. The genes are TRBV11-2 and TRBJ2-3; TRBD1 matches at 9 bases. The CDR3 is made up of 15 amino acids. With 1 base clipped from V and 7 bases from J, the junction kept 6 bases outside the gene matches. Germline lookup yields CDR1 SGHAT and CDR2 FQNNGV. The CDR3 sequence: CASSLGTGEKHTQYF. CDR3 bases: TGTGCCAGCAGCTTAGGGACAGGGGAGAAACATACGCAGTATTTT.

V and J are TRBV5-8 and TRBJ2-5; D is undetermined. With 0 bases removed from V and 5 bases from J, the gap between germline ends came to 11 bases. In germline, CDR1 is SGHTS, CDR2 YDEGEE. This CDR3 contains 14 residues. The CDR3 loop is CASSLDRDRETQYF. The CDR3 DNA sequence: TGTGCCAGCAGCTTGGACCGCGATCGGGAGACCCAGTACTTC.

This clone has just a few counts. The chain joins TRBV13 to TRBJ1-2; 12 bases are shared with TRBD1. The V gene end was trimmed by 5 bases and the J gene end by 7 bases; junction bases not matched to a gene: 8. Per the germline V gene, CDR1 is PRHDT and CDR2 is FYEKMQ (reference sequence). The CDR3 spans 15 residues. In DNA form, the CDR3 reads TGTGCCAGCAGCCACCCGGGACAGGGGGCCGTTGGCTACACCTTC. Its translation: CASSHPGQGAVGYTF.

There are a few counts of this clone. V and J are TRBV19 and TRBJ1-1; TRBD1 is a possible D gene (6 bases). Between the trimmed V and J ends, which lost 7 bases and 4 bases, there was a span of 16 bases. CDR1 is LNHDA and CDR2 is SQIVND in the germline V gene (reference sequence). The CDR3 runs 14 residues. CDR3: CASIPSLQGTEAFF. Written as DNA, the CDR3 is TGTGCCAGTATCCCGTCCCTACAGGGCACTGAAGCTTTCTTT. Complete variable domain (other parts from reference TRBV19 and TRBJ1-1): DGGITQSPKYLFRKEGQNVTLSCEQNLNHDAMYWYRQDPGQGLRLIYYSQIVNDFQKGDIAEGYSVSREKKESFPLTVTSAQKNPTAFYLCASIPSLQGTEAFFGQGTRLTVV.

The table lists this clone with a few counts. This chain joins TRBV5-1 and TRBJ2-1; perhaps D is TRBD1 or TRBD2 (5 bases each). Trimming removed 2 bases from V and 12 bases from J, with 12 bases in between. This CDR3 has 12 residues. Germline V gene data show CDR1 as SGHRS and CDR2 as YFSETQ. The CDR3 reads CASSFGTERQFF. The DNA of the CDR3 is TGCGCCAGCAGCTTCGGGACGGAAAGGCAGTTCTTC.

This sequence joins TRBV11-3 and TRBJ2-2; D may be TRBD2 (5 bases). Germline values: CDR1 SGHNT, CDR2 YENEEA. V lost 1 base and J lost 4, with 10 bases in between. The CDR3 has 15 residues. Here the CDR3 DNA reads TGTGCCAGCAGCTTAGGATTTGAGGGCACCGGGGAGCTGTTTTTT. Its translation is CASSLGFEGTGELFF. Supplemented by reference TRBV11-3 and TRBJ2-2, the full variable domain reads EAGVVQSPRYKIIEKKQPVAFWCNPISGHNTLYWYLQNLGQGPELLIRYENEEAVDDSQLPKDRFSAERLKGVDSTLKIQPAELGDSAVYLCASSLGFEGTGELFFGEGSRLTVL.

The J gene is TRBJ1-1, the V gene TRBV30; D perhaps matches TRBD1 (6 bases). The V gene's germline CDR1 is GTSNPN and CDR2 SVGIG (reference sequence). The V and J ends lost 2 bases and 3 bases respectively, with 10 bases between them. CDR3 length: 13 residues. CDR3 sequence reads: CAWSTGMDTEAFF. CDR3 bases: TGTGCCTGGAGTACAGGGATGGACACTGAAGCTTTCTTT.

J is TRBJ1-3 and V is TRBV7-2; TRBD1 aligns across 8 bases. The germline V gene has CDR1 SGHTA and CDR2 FQGNSA. The CDR3 runs to 15 residues. The V segment lost 6 bases and the J segment 7 bases; nucleotides outside the gene matches: 11. CDR3 DNA sequence: TGTGCCAGCAGTTACGACAGGGGTCTTTGGAACACCATATATTTT. Encoded protein: CASSYDRGLWNTIYF.

The chain has TRBV10-2 and TRBJ1-1; D is ambiguous. Germline V gives CDR1 WSHSY, CDR2 SAAADI. There are 14 residues in the CDR3. The V end lost 9 bases, the J end lost 0 bases, and 14 bases lay between the germline ends. CDR3 DNA: TGCGCCAGTCAAGAAACCCAGGTGAACACTGAAGCTTTCTTT. Translating it yields CASQETQVNTEAFF.

This chain links TRBV7-2 with TRBJ1-5; 9 nucleotides match TRBD1. The CDR3 extends over 15 amino acids. Trimming removed 3 bases from V and 5 bases from J; junction bases left unmatched: 5. The germline V gene encodes CDR1 SGHTA and CDR2 FQGNSA. CDR3 sequence reads: CASSFGTGRDQPQHF. CDR3 DNA: TGTGCCAGCAGCTTTGGGACAGGGCGAGATCAGCCCCAGCATTTT.

This clone has at least ten counts. The chain links TRBV11-2 to TRBJ1-4; TRBD1 might be the D (6 bases). The CDR3 is 14 residues long. CDR1 is SGHAT, CDR2 FQNNGV, per germline. The V and J ends lost 5 bases and 7 bases respectively, with 14 bases between them. The CDR3 sequence: CASSPTGIGEKLFF. The CDR3 DNA is TGTGCCAGCAGCCCCACAGGGATCGGTGAAAAACTGTTTTTT. Supplemented by reference TRBV11-2 and TRBJ1-4, the full variable domain reads EAGVAQSPRYKIIEKRQSVAFWCNPISGHATLYWYQQILGQGPKLLIQFQNNGVVDDSQLPKDRFSAERLKGVDSTLKIQPAKLEDSAVYLCASSPTGIGEKLFFGSGTQLSVL.

This clone appeared a few times. The J gene is TRBJ2-5, the V gene TRBV6-6; D gene uncertain. This CDR3 has 12 residues. In germline, CDR1 is MNHNY, CDR2 SVGAGI (reference sequence). The V gene lost 5 bases and the J gene lost 8 bases, with 12 bases spanning the gap. The chain's CDR3 is CASSGGMRTQYF. DNA of the CDR3: TGTGCCAGCAGTGGTGGTATGCGAACCCAGTACTTC.

The J gene is TRBJ1-4, the V gene TRBV7-9; D is unresolved. Trimming pared 5 bases from V and 4 bases from J, leaving 8 bases between. From germline, CDR1 is SEHNR and CDR2 FQNEAQ (reference sequence). The CDR3 loop spans 13 amino acids. The CDR3 DNA sequence: TGTGCCAGCAGCGTCAGCCATAATGAAAAACTGTTTTTT. It codes for CASSVSHNEKLFF.